The clone carrying this T cell receptor beta chain came up once. Its antigen is as yet unknown. This specimen comes from a study of graft-versus-host responses after intestinal transplantation. TCRdb's table, derived via immunoSEQ multiplex PCR, lists solely in-frame clones and lacks some. The sample carries 60,000 to 80,000 clones, about 90% recorded once. The germline V and J ends were trimmed by 6 bases and 3 bases, with 14 bases remaining between them. Germline lookup yields CDR1 MNHNS and CDR2 SASEGT. This CDR3 is built from 14 residues. General study points: Allografts of patients with graft-donor T cell macrochimerism showed high graft-versus-host to host-versus-graft clone ratios. An association linked early post-transplant HvG declines with peak circulating GvH clone levels.

This TCR derives from a human donor who received an intestinal transplant. Source: unstimulated CD8+ T cells sorted from spleen or lymph node cells, taken before intestinal transplant. The chain carries TRBV6-1 and TRBJ1-2; TRBD1 is a possible D gene (6 bases). CDR3 nucleotides: TGTGCCAGCAGCCCTCCAGGGGCTGACTATGGCTACACCTTC. It specifies CASSPPGADYGYTF.